The rows below give T cell receptor beta chains drawn from one sample of a study of cytomegalovirus exposure and HLA in healthy donors. Produced via immunoSEQ multiplex PCR; TCRdb's table is partial and in-frame only. This sample has about 200,000 clones, with around 75% found just once. Sample: PBMCs. Receptor source: a woman in her thirties in good health and CMV-seronegative. CDR3s include the opening cysteine and the closing phenylalanine or tryptophan. Fields, in order: CDR3 DNA, CDR3 protein, D gene, clone size, J gene, V gene. A D gene is named only where the DNA matches it firmly. Size is omitted from some rows. Given values are once, few, many or a class for expanded clones.

cdr3_nt: TGCGCCAGCAGCCGGCTTACAGGGGGAACTAATCAGCCCCAGCATTTT
cdr3_aa: CASSRLTGGTNQPQHF
d_call: TRBD1
clone_size: NA
j_call: TRBJ1-5
v_call: TRBV4-1

cdr3_nt: TGTGCCAGCAGTTTAATGACCGGGAGCGCAGATACGCAGTATTTT
cdr3_aa: CASSLMTGSADTQYF
d_call: NA
clone_size: NA
j_call: TRBJ2-3
v_call: TRBV27

cdr3_nt: TGTGCCAGCAGCTTAATGGCGGGGGCTAGCACAGATACGCAGTATTTT
cdr3_aa: CASSLMAGASTDTQYF
d_call: NA
clone_size: NA
j_call: TRBJ2-3
v_call: TRBV7-3

cdr3_nt: TGTGCCATCAGTGAGTCCCCCGGACAGGGAGATTATGGCTACACCTTC
cdr3_aa: CAISESPGQGDYGYTF
d_call: TRBD1
clone_size: NA
j_call: TRBJ1-2
v_call: TRBV10-3

cdr3_nt: TGTGCCAGCAGCCTTACTAGCGGGGTCACAGATACGCAGTATTTT
cdr3_aa: CASSLTSGVTDTQYF
d_call: TRBD2
clone_size: NA
j_call: TRBJ2-3
v_call: TRBV7-6

cdr3_nt: TGTGCCAGTAGATTGGTACATTGGGACACTAGGAATGAGCAGTTCTTC
cdr3_aa: CASRLVHWDTRNEQFF
d_call: NA
clone_size: once
j_call: TRBJ2-1
v_call: TRBV19

cdr3_nt: TGTGCCAGTAGGATGGAGGGGATTCAACGGGACACTGAAGCTTTCTTT
cdr3_aa: CASRMEGIQRDTEAFF
d_call: NA
clone_size: NA
j_call: TRBJ1-1
v_call: TRBV19

cdr3_nt: TGTGCCAGCAGCGGAACGCGGGGACAGGGCATGGCTTTCTTT
cdr3_aa: CASSGTRGQGMAFF
d_call: TRBD1
clone_size: once
j_call: TRBJ1-1
v_call: TRBV6-1

cdr3_nt: TGCGCCAGCAGTCCGGGACTAGCGGGGTCCCGAGAGACCCAGTACTTC
cdr3_aa: CASSPGLAGSRETQYF
d_call: TRBD2
clone_size: NA
j_call: TRBJ2-5
v_call: TRBV10-1

cdr3_nt: TGTGCCAGTAGTATAGCCAGGGGGCGCATGGAAAAACTGTTTTTT
cdr3_aa: CASSIARGRMEKLFF
d_call: TRBD1
clone_size: few
j_call: TRBJ1-4
v_call: TRBV19

cdr3_nt: TGTGCCTGGGGGAGTAGGATCTATGGCTACACCTTC
cdr3_aa: CAWGSRIYGYTF
d_call: NA
clone_size: few
j_call: TRBJ1-2
v_call: TRBV30

cdr3_nt: TGTGCCTGGAGTCGCAGACTAGCGGGAGATGGGAATGAGCAGTTCTTC
cdr3_aa: CAWSRRLAGDGNEQFF
d_call: TRBD2
clone_size: NA
j_call: TRBJ2-1
v_call: TRBV30

cdr3_nt: TGTGCCCTGAGGAGCGGGAGGGGCACAGATACGCAGTATTTT
cdr3_aa: CALRSGRGTDTQYF
d_call: TRBD2
clone_size: once
j_call: TRBJ2-3
v_call: TRBV30

cdr3_nt: TGTGCCAGCAGGTCGGGACAGGGAGAGTACGAGCAGTACTTC
cdr3_aa: CASRSGQGEYEQYF
d_call: TRBD1
clone_size: NA
j_call: TRBJ2-7
v_call: TRBV6-5

cdr3_nt: TGTGCCAGTAAATGGACAAGCCTGACAGGGGGATGGAGGACTGAAGCTTTCTTT
cdr3_aa: CASKWTSLTGGWRTEAFF
d_call: TRBD1
clone_size: once
j_call: TRBJ1-1
v_call: TRBV19

cdr3_nt: TGTGCCAGCAGTGACTCGGGCGGGAGAAGTTACGAGCAGTACTTC
cdr3_aa: CASSDSGGRSYEQYF
d_call: TRBD2
clone_size: once
j_call: TRBJ2-7
v_call: TRBV6-4

cdr3_nt: TGTGCCAGTAGTATCTACAGGGATAGCAATCAGCCCCAGCATTTT
cdr3_aa: CASSIYRDSNQPQHF
d_call: NA
clone_size: few
j_call: TRBJ1-5
v_call: TRBV19